Shown below are 16 T cell receptor beta chains from a single sample sequenced in a study of a mutant IDH1 vaccine in newly diagnosed glioma. Noted time point: week 47, end of study. Each dose delivered 300 ug of mutant IDH1 20-mer peptide subcutaneously with imiquimod. The method was immunoSEQ multiplex PCR; TCRdb's version includes in-frame clones alone and lacks a portion of them. The sample includes about 34,000 clones, around 90% of them seen just once. For these TCRs, the target antigens are not known. Here the sequenced sample was PBMCs, taken from a glioma patient whose treatment included an IDH1 peptide vaccine. The receptors stem from a woman in her forties with glioma.

The genes are TRBV6-5 and TRBJ2-3, with 14 bases matching TRBD2. The germline gives CDR1 MNHEY, CDR2 SVGAGI. The CDR3 has 15 amino acids. V shed 6 bases and J 5 bases; nucleotides not matched to a gene: 4. This CDR3 is CASSRGLAGGDTQYF. CDR3 DNA sequence: TGTGCCAGCAGCCGAGGACTAGCGGGAGGAGATACGCAGTATTTT.

V usage is TRBV7-2 and J usage is TRBJ2-7, with D possibly being TRBD2 (5 bases). V lost 3 bases, J lost 3 bases, and 15 bases lay in between. The length of the CDR3 is 15 residues. Germline-derived CDR1 and CDR2 are SGHTA and FQGNSA. The CDR3 region has the DNA TGTGCCAGCAGCTTTGGGTTAGGACTTCACTACGAGCAGTACTTC. This translates into CASSFGLGLHYEQYF.

This chain joins TRBV7-2 and TRBJ2-7, with TRBD1 identical over 7 bases. V dropped 2 bases and J dropped 2; count of bases not matched to a gene: 6. CDR3 length equals 15 residues. The germline V gene has CDR1 SGHTA and CDR2 FQGNSA. The CDR3 DNA follows: TGTGCCAGCAGCTTAAGTTCGACAGGGACCTACGAGCAGTACTTC. Protein: CASSLSSTGTYEQYF.

The rearrangement uses TRBV2 and TRBJ2-3; 9 nucleotides agree with TRBD1. This CDR3 region has 15 residues. Unmatched junction bases numbered 8, after V lost 6 bases and J lost 4 bases. The V gene's germline CDR1 is SNHLY and CDR2 FYNNEI. The CDR3 DNA follows: TGTGCCAGCAGAACGGACAGGGGACGCGCAGATACGCAGTATTTT. Translating it yields CASRTDRGRADTQYF.

The chain joins TRBV30 to TRBJ1-4; D ambiguous. V was cut by 2 bases and J by 8 bases, with 12 bases left in between. Looked up from germline, CDR1 is GTSNPN and CDR2 is SVGIG (reference sequence). The CDR3 contains 13 residues. The CDR3 loop is CAWSRQVGEKLFF. As DNA, the CDR3 is TGTGCCTGGAGTAGGCAGGTGGGGGAAAAACTGTTTTTT.

The chain recombines TRBV6-5 with TRBJ2-7; D not resolved. The CDR3 has 12 residues. Trimming pared 8 bases from V and 4 bases from J, leaving 12 bases between. The germline gives CDR1 MNHEY, CDR2 SVGAGI. The chain's CDR3 is CASSKNVYEQYF. In nucleotides, the CDR3 is TGTGCCAGCTCAAAAAACGTTTACGAGCAGTACTTC.

The rearrangement uses TRBV9 and TRBJ2-2, with D hard to call. CDR1 and CDR2 from the germline V gene are SGDLS and YYNGEE. The CDR3 contains 15 residues. The germline V and J ends were trimmed by 2 bases and 0 bases, with 8 bases remaining between them. This chain's CDR3 is CASSVRPSNTGELFF. The CDR3 DNA is TGTGCCAGCAGCGTCAGGCCCTCGAACACCGGGGAGCTGTTTTTT.

The CDR3 spells CASRPRQGNGYTF. The CDR3 DNA sequence: TGTGCCAGCAGACCAAGACAGGGGAATGGCTACACCTTC. The chain recombines TRBV6-5 with TRBJ1-2, with 8 positions matching TRBD1. Germline V gene data show CDR1 as MNHEY and CDR2 as SVGAGI. The CDR3 sequence is 13 residues long. V dropped 6 bases and J dropped 6; count of bases not matched to a gene: 6.

The chain employs TRBV5-1 and TRBJ1-1; 7 bases are a match to TRBD1. Germline V gene lookup returns CDR1 SGHRS and CDR2 YFSETQ. V lost 6 bases and J lost 11; bases outside the gene matches: 10. CDR3 size: 12 residues. The DNA for the CDR3 is TGCGCCAGCACCGGCTCAGGGACAGCGGCTTTCTTT. It encodes CASTGSGTAAFF.

The chain links TRBV25-1 to TRBJ1-4; possible D gene TRBD1, 5 bases. This CDR3 contains 15 residues. Between the trimmed V and J ends, which lost 3 bases and 5 bases, there was a span of 13 bases. The germline V gene has CDR1 MGHDK and CDR2 SYGVNS. CDR3 residues: CASSDPGTVNEKLFF. In nucleotides, the CDR3 is TGTGCCAGCAGTGACCCCGGGACGGTGAATGAAAAACTGTTTTTT.

The rearrangement joins TRBV5-1 to TRBJ1-1, with D hard to call. This CDR3 is built from 15 residues. V lost 4 bases and J 1 base, leaving 14 bases between the germline ends. CDR1 and CDR2 from the germline V gene are SGHRS and YFSETQ. The CDR3 protein is CASSPEWSQNTEAFF. DNA for the CDR3: TGCGCCAGCAGCCCGGAGTGGTCGCAGAACACTGAAGCTTTCTTT.

The sample holds one count of this clone. CDR3 DNA: TGTGCCTGGAGTGTACCCGCCGGGGGGACGATAAAAGATACGCAGTATTTT. Translated, it gives CAWSVPAGGTIKDTQYF. This sequence joins TRBV30 and TRBJ2-3; 7 nucleotides align to TRBD2. Germline lookup yields CDR1 GTSNPN and CDR2 SVGIG (reference sequence). J lost 5 bases, V lost 0 bases, and 14 bases had no gene match. This CDR3 contains 17 residues.

This clone was counted only a few times. The rearrangement uses TRBV7-9 and TRBJ2-7, with D possibly matching TRBD1 (7 bases). CDR1 and CDR2 (germline): SEHNR, FQNEAQ (reference sequence). This CDR3 spans 18 amino acids. Trimming cost V 5 bases and J 0 bases, with 23 bases left between them. CDR3: CASSPPDYRRGLSYEQYF. In DNA, the CDR3 is TGTGCCAGCAGCCCTCCTGACTATCGGAGGGGGCTCTCCTACGAGCAGTACTTC.

This clone was seen a single time. The chain links TRBV29-1 to TRBJ2-1; D gene ambiguous. V shed 3 bases and J shed 3 bases, with 9 bases lying between them. The V gene's germline CDR1 is SQVTM and CDR2 ANQGSEA. This CDR3 region has 13 residues. The CDR3 DNA sequence: TGCAGCGTTGATAGGGTGGGCTACAATGAGCAGTTCTTC. This translates into CSVDRVGYNEQFF.

The gene calls are TRBV6-1 and TRBJ2-7; D may be TRBD1 (5 bases). There are 17 residues in the CDR3. Germline V gene sequence: CDR1 MNHNS, CDR2 SASEGT. V was clipped by 0 bases and J by 1 base, with 16 bases between them. CDR3 protein: CASSEAKDGRASYEQYF. CDR3 DNA sequence: TGTGCCAGCAGTGAAGCAAAGGACGGCAGGGCTTCCTACGAGCAGTACTTC.

The V gene is TRBV4-1, the J gene TRBJ2-5; 8 bases align to TRBD2. The V gene end was trimmed by 5 bases and the J gene end by 5 bases; junction bases not matched to a gene: 7. Germline-derived CDR1 and CDR2 are MGHRA and YSYEKL. There are 14 residues in the CDR3. This chain's CDR3 is CASSTGGAVETQYF. CDR3 bases: TGCGCCAGCAGCACGGGGGGGGCTGTGGAGACCCAGTACTTC.